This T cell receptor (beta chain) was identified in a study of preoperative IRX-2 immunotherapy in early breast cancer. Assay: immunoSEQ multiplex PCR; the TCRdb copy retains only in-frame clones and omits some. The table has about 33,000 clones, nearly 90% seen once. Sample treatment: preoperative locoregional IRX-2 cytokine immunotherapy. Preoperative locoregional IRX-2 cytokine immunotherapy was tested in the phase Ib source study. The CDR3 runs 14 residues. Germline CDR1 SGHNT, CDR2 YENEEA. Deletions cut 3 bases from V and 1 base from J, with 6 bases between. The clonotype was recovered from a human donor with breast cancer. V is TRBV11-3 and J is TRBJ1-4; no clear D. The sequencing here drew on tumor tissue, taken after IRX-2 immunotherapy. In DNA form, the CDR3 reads TGTGCCAGCAGCTTGCTCGGAACTAATGAAAAACTGTTTTTT. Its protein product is CASSLLGTNEKLFF.